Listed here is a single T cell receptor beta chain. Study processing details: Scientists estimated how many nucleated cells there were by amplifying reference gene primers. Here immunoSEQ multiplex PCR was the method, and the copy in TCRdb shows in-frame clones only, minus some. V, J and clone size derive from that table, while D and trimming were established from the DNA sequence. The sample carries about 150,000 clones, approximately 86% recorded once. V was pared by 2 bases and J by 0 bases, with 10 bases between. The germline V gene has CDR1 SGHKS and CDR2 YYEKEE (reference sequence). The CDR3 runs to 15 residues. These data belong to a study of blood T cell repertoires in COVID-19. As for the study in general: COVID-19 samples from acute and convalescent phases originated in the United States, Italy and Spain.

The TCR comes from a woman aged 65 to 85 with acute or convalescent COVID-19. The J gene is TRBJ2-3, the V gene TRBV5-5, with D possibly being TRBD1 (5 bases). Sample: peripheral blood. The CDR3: CASSLGHSSTDTQYF. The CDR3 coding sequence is TGTGCCAGCAGCTTAGGACATTCTAGCACAGATACGCAGTATTTT.